Sequencing of this TCR beta chain was carried out in a study of blood T cell repertoires in COVID-19. Overall study: Donors in the United States, Italy and Spain gave samples during acute or convalescent COVID-19. T cells, B-cell-depleted T cells, or PBMCs supplied cDNA or gDNA.

The ends lost 0 bases at V and 5 bases at J; junction bases unmatched: 3. This CDR3 comprises 15 residues. Germline CDR1 and CDR2: SGHRS and YFSETQ. Sequenced by immunoSEQ multiplex PCR; TCRdb stores in-frame clones only, minus some. The table shows 250,000 to 350,000 clones, with 88% occurring only once. Study members were between 18 and 89 years old and lived in approximately 25 US regions. Each participant's cohort was designated according to participant-reported clinical history. This sequence joins TRBV5-1 and TRBJ2-1; 9 positions agree with TRBD2. This receptor was identified in a woman aged 60-75 years in a cohort exposed to, infected with or recovered from COVID-19 (not recorded which). What was sequenced was PBMCs or T cells enriched from blood (not recorded which). The DNA of the CDR3 is TGCGCCAGCAGCTTGGAGCTAGCGGGACACAATGAGCAGTTCTTC. Translated: CASSLELAGHNEQFF.